This T cell receptor beta chain was recorded in a study of cytomegalovirus exposure and HLA in healthy donors (dated by TCRdb to about 2017). Turning to the overall study: In an earlier analysis of approximately 500 of the donors, about 260 Gb of sequence data and about 110 million unique TCR beta sequences from 150 million to 200 million T cells were reported. Around 330 gigabases of sequencing data and 91 million or so unique TCR sequences made up an early release that covered fewer than 650 HLA-typed donors. The genetic ancestry cluster associated with self-reported Caucasian donors included over 65% of the roughly 380 genotyped donors. The study aimed to test whether signatures of past pathogen exposure could be identified by cataloging public T cell receptors. The study used immunosequencing to profile the T cell repertoires of around 600 subjects and linked those repertoires to cytomegalovirus serostatus. In addition to the first cohort of approximately 670 subjects, a separate validation cohort of 100 to 150 different subjects was used. The study combined high-throughput TCR immunosequencing, statistical association of individual TCRs with disease status, and machine learning to predict cytomegalovirus infection status. In a later analysis, previously published TCR beta repertoires from about 640 donors were re-analyzed and high-resolution HLA genotyping was added so that TCR occurrence patterns could be studied. The later analysis used no new phenotypic data to find candidate immune exposures, relying instead on TCR beta sequences and their occurrence across donors. In an earlier analysis of 587 of the donors, high-throughput TCR beta sequencing was used to judge whether each TCR beta V gene segment behaved as functional or pseudogenic. Donor age, sex, ethnicity and CMV serostatus were collected together with the repertoire data. Genome-wide SNP genotypes for about 65% of the roughly 670 donors were used in a later genetic analysis, which treated that subset as a discovery cohort. Every discovery cohort repertoire had been produced on one sequencing platform. HLA typing covered class I and class II loci at four-digit resolution. Typing coverage differed by locus: A, B, C, DRB1 and DQB1 were typed in roughly 620-640 donors, DQA1 in about 500, DPA1 in 600 to 610, and DPB1 in approximately 450. Roughly 5 DR-DQ haplotypes were treated as single units for association and clustering because of strong linkage in the cohort. Among 398 genotyped donors of the cohort, an average of around 250,000 unique TCR beta nucleotide sequences was sequenced per donor, of which about 20% were non-productive.

The cohort consisted of 666 healthy bone marrow donors. Cohort members were all nominally healthy when sampled, although unrecorded immune exposures were likely present. Of the approximately 620 cohort members, just under 300 had a positive CMV serostatus and about 350 had a negative one, while no CMV serostatus was recorded for the donor. Each donor provided a peripheral blood sample, and peripheral blood mononuclear cells were used for TCR beta sequencing. Genomic DNA extraction from the blood cell samples was performed with the Qiagen DNeasy Blood Extraction Kit. Library preparation was by the immunoSEQ multiplex PCR assay. A mixture of 60 forward primers for TCR Vbeta segments and 13 reverse primers for TCR Jbeta segments was used in the multiplex PCR. The CDR3 region of rearranged TCR beta genes was amplified from genomic DNA by a multiplex PCR assay. The Illumina HiSeq System was used to sequence the amplified TCR beta libraries as 87-base-pair reads. Per the source publication's procedure: A later analysis counted approximately 76 million unique TCR beta chains across the 640 or so repertoires, and around 9.9 million of these chains were shared by at least two donors. A nearest-neighbor algorithm error-corrected the raw reads and collapsed the reads into unique sequences, merging closely related sequences to remove PCR and sequencing errors. To assign V, D and J gene segments, CDR3 sequences were aligned to IMGT reference sequences. For a sequence to be retained, at least a six-nucleotide match to both a V gene segment and a J gene segment was required. A rearrangement was called productive if the CDR3 had no stop codons and remained in frame with V and J, and every other rearrangement was called non-productive. Following IMGT convention, CDR3 was defined as the stretch from the second conserved V-encoded cysteine up to the conserved J-encoded phenylalanine. The earlier analysis of a few hundred of the donors excluded any sequence lacking an unambiguous match to a single V gene segment. In an earlier analysis of 587 of the donors, V segments were called functional above 56.7% productive rearrangements and were called segregating when the between-donor standard deviation exceeded 5%. To diagnose cytomegalovirus status from the catalog of TCR beta chain sequences, a statistical classification framework was built. A later analysis assigned V and J genes by comparing TCR nucleotide sequences with IMGT/GENE-DB human TR gene sequences. A later analysis assigned CDR3 sequences and most-parsimonious VDJ recombination scenarios with the TCRdist pipeline. A later analysis defined each TCR beta chain by its CDR3 amino acid sequence plus V-gene family, and excluded reads lacking a unique V-gene family. As a way to deal with suspected cross-contamination and a sequencing artifact, a later analysis dropped roughly 600 nucleotide sequences that were highly shared and had low generation probability. In a later analysis, a clonal expansion index for each public chain was calculated from normalized within-repertoire ranks of inferred template counts. In a later analysis, generation probabilities were computed using a VDJ recombination model fitted to out-of-frame rearrangements, and the results were checked against IGoR. In a later analysis, hypergeometric tests were used to score TCR-TCR, TCR-HLA and TCR-CMV co-occurrence, with a repertoire-size bias correction applied to TCR pairs. To estimate false discovery rates, a later analysis permuted the HLA or CMV assignments 20 times. A later analysis grouped co-occurring TCRs with DBSCAN, adding TCRdist sequence similarity when clustering within HLA-allele-positive subsets. Co-occurrence clustering excluded repertoires with fewer than 30,000 or more than 120,000 public chains, plus five with anomalous nucleotide sharing. Imported from immuneACCESS, the table was reduced by TCRdb to in-frame sequences with V and J called. These copies leave out some clones; in studies compared against another copy, an unresolved V gene accounts for under half, and the cause of the remainder is not known. Clonal size and the V and J genes are those of that table, whereas D and trimming came from the DNA. The sample table holds about 70,000 clones, of which 74% were seen once. About an eighth of the sample lies in the top ten.

The research as a whole found: Because some donors lacked HLA typing at each locus, the association tests relied only on the typed subset. A later analysis reported that several top co-occurrence clusters appeared linked to parvovirus B19, influenza, CMV and Epstein-Barr virus. While some public TCRs were present in many individuals, most TCR sequences turned up only very rarely across donors. The authors suggested that the approach could potentially be extended to other disease states and immunological phenotypes. In a later analysis, HLA-associated TCR beta chains were found to be more clonally expanded and to have lower generation probabilities than equally common non-associated chains. A later genetic analysis associated a missense DCLRE1C variant with V-gene and J-gene trimming of TCR beta chains, and an independent cohort replicated the association. A cluster of highly shared sequence variants was judged likely to be a technical artifact of the sequencing pipeline. Correlated functional status among segregating V segments might be attributable to linkage disequilibrium, but an unknown experimental factor could not be ruled out. Assigning TCR associations to individual alleles was difficult when HLA alleles, especially DR and DQ, strongly co-occurred. The study listed 150 to 200 TCR beta chains as associated with cytomegalovirus. According to a later analysis, TCR association rates differed among HLA loci, with DRB1 alleles showing the most associated TCRs and HLA-C alleles showing the fewest. According to a later analysis, most CMV-associated TCR beta chains appeared to be HLA-restricted, and the HLA associations seemed to be driven largely by CMV exposure. In an earlier analysis of over 550 of the donors, most TCR beta V segments were observed in productive rearrangements about 90% or about 30% of the time, broadly matching IMGT annotations. Cytomegalovirus status was reported to be diagnosed by the classifier with high specificity and sensitivity in both the original and validation cohorts. A few of the identified cytomegalovirus-associated TCR beta chains were confirmed in vitro to be specific for cytomegalovirus antigens. A further reported finding was that TCR beta sequences accurately predicted the HLA-A and HLA-B alleles for most subjects in the first cohort. Sequencing depth was assumed to be roughly uniform across donors in the presence/absence analyses, though that assumption may not hold. At a false discovery rate of 0.05, a later analysis linked under 20,000 TCR beta sequences to specific HLA alleles. According to a later genetic analysis, donors in an Asian-associated ancestry cluster had fewer N-insertions in productive TCRs than the approximately 670-donor mean. Because counts were too low, about 15 rarely observed V segments, including chromosome 9 orphons, were left out of the earlier analysis of several hundred of the donors. In this cohort, only TCR beta chains were sequenced, and detectable features were limited by the absence of alpha or paired-chain data. The only immune exposure information available for the cohort was CMV serostatus.

About this clone: The antigen this receptor binds is unknown. It has no much larger one-base neighbor in the sample; base qualities were not kept.

Material: PBMCs. This receptor was taken from a human donor in good health.

The CDR3 region reads CASSLSRGDTEAFF. At the DNA level, the sequence is TGTGCCAGCAGTTTATCACGGGGGGACACTGAAGCTTTCTTT. The rearranged segments are TRBV27 and TRBJ1-1, with TRBD1 as a weak D call on 5 bases. The germline V gene encodes CDR1 MNHEY and CDR2 SMNVEV (reference sequence). The CDR3 spans 14 residues, from the cysteine through the phenylalanine. Of the read, only the CDR3 DNA is kept; its 42 bases are in frame from base 1. Trimming takes 0 bases from V and 3 bases from J, and the germline ends sit 8 bases apart.